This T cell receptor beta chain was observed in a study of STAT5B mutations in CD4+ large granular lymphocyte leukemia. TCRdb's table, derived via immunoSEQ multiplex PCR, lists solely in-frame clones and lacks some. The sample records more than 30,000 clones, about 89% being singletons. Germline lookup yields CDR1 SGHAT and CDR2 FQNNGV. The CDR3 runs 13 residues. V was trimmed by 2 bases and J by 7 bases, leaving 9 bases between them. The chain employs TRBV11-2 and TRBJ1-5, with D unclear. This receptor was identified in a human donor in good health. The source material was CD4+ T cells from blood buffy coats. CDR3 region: CASSLQFEQPQHF. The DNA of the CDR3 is TGTGCCAGCAGCTTACAGTTTGAACAGCCCCAGCATTTT.